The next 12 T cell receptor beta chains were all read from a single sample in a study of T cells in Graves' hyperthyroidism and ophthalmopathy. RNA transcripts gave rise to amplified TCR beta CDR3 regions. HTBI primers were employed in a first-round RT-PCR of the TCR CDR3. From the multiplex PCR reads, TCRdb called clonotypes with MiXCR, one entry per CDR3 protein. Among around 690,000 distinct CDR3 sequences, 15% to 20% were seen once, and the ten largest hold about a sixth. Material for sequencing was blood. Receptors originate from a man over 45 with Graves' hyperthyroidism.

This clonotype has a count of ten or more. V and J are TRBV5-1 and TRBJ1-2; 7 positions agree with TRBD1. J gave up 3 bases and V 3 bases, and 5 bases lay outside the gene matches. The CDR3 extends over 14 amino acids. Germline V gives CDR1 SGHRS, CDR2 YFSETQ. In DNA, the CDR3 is TGCGCCAGCAGCTCCACCGGGACAGACTATGGCTACACCTTC. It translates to CASSSTGTDYGYTF. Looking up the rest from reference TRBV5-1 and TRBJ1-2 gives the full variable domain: KAGVTQTPRYLIKTRGQQVTLSCSPISGHRSVSWYQQTPGQGLQFLFEYFSETQRNKGNFPGRFSGRQFSNSRSEMNVSTLELGDSALYLCASSSTGTDYGYTFGSGTRLTVV.

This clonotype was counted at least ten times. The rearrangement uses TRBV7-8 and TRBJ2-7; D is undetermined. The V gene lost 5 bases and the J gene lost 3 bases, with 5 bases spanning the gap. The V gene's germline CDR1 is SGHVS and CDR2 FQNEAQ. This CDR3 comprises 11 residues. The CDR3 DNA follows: TGTGCCAGCAGCGCCTACTACGAGCAGTACTTC. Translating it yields CASSAYYEQYF.

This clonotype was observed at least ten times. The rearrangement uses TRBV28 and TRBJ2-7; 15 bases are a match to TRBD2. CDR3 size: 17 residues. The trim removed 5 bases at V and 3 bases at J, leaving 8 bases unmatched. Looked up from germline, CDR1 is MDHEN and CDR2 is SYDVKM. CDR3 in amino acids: CASSRPGLAGGRYEQYF. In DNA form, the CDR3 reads TGTGCCAGCAGTCGACCAGGACTAGCGGGAGGGCGCTACGAGCAGTACTTC.

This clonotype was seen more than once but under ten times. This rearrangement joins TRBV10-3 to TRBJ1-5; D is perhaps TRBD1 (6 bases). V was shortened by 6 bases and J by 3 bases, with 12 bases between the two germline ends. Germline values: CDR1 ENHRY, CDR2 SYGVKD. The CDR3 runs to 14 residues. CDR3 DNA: TGTGCCATCAGAGGACAGTCTAACAATCAGCCCCAGCATTTT. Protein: CAIRGQSNNQPQHF.

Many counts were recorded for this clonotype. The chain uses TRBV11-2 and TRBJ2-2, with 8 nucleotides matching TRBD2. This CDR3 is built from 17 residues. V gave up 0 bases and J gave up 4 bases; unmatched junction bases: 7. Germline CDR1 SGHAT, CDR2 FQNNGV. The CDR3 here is CASSLDSQRERTGELFF. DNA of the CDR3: TGTGCCAGCAGCTTAGATTCCCAGCGGGAGCGCACCGGGGAGCTGTTTTTT.

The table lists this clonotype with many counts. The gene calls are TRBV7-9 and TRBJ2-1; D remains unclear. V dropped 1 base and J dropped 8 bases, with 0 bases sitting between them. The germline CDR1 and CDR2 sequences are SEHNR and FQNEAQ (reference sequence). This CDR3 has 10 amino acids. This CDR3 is CASSLDEQFF. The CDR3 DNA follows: TGTGCCAGCAGCTTAGATGAGCAGTTCTTC.

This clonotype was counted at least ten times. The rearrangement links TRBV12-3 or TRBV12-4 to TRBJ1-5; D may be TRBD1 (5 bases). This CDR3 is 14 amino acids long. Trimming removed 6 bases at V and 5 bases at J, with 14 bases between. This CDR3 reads CASSKDRRDQPQHF. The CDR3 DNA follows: TGTGCCAGCAGCAAAGACAGACGAGATCAGCCCCAGCATTTT.

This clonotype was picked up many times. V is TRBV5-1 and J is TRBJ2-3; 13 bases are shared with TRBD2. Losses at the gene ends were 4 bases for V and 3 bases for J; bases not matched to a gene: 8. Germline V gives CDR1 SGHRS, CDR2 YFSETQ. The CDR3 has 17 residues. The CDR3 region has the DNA TGCGCCAGCAGCAGTGGACTAGCGGGAGCCAGTACAGATACGCAGTATTTT. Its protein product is CASSSGLAGASTDTQYF.

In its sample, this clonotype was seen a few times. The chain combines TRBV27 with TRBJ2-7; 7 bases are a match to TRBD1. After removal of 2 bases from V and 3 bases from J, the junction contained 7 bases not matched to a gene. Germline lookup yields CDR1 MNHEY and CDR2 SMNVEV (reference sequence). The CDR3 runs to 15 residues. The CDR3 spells CASSLKGQENYEQYF. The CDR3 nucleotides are TGTGCCAGCAGTTTAAAAGGACAGGAGAACTACGAGCAGTACTTC.

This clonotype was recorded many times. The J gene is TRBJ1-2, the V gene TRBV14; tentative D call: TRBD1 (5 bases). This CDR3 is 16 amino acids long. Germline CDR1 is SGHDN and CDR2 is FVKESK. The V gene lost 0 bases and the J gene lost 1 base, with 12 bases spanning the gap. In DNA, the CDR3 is TGTGCCAGCAGCCAAGATGGCGTAGGGGTTAACTATGGCTACACCTTC. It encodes CASSQDGVGVNYGYTF.

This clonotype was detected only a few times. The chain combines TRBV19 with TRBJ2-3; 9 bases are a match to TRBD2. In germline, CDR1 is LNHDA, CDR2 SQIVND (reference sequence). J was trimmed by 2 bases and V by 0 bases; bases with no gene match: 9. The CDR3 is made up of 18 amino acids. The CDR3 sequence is CASSIEVIAGAVTDTQYF. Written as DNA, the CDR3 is TGTGCCAGTAGTATAGAGGTAATAGCGGGAGCGGTCACAGATACGCAGTATTTT.

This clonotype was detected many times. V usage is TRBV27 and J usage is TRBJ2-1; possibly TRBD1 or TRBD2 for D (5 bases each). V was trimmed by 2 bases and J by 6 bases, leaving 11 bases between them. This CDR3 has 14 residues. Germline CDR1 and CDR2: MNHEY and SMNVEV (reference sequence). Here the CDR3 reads CASSLARGANEQFF. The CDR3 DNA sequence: TGTGCCAGCAGTTTAGCCCGAGGGGCCAATGAGCAGTTCTTC.